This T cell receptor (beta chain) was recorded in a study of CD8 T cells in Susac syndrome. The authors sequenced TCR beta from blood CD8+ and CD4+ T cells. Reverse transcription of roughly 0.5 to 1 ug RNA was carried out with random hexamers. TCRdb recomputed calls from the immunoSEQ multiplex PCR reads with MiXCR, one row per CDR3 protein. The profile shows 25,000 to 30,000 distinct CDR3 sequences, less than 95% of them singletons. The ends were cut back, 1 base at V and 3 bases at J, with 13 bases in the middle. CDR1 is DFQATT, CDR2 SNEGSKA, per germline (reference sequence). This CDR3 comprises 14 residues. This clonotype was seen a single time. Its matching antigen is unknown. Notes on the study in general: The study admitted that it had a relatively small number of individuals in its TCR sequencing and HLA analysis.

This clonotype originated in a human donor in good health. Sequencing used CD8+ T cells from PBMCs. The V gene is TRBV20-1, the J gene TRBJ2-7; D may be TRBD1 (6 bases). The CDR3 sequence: CSARANRAFYEQYF. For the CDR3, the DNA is TGCAGTGCTAGAGCGAACAGGGCTTTCTACGAGCAGTACTTC.